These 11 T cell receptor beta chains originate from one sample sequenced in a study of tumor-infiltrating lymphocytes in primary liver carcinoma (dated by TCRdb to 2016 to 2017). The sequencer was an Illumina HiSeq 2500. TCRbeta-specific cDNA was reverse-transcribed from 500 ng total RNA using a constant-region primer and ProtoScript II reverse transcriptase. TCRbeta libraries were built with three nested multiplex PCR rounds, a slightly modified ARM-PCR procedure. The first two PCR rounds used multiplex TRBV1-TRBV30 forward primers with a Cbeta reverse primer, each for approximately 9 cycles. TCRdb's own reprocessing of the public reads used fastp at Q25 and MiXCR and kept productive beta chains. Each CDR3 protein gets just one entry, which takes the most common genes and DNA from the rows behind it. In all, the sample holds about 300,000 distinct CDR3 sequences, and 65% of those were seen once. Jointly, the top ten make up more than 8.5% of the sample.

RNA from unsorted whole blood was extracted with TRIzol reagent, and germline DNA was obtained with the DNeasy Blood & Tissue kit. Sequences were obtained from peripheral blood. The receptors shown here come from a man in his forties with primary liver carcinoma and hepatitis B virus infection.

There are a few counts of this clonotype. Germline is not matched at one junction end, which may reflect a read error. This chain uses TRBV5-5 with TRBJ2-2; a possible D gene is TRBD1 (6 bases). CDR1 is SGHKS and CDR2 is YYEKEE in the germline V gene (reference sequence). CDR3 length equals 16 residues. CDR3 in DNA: TGCGCCAGCAGCTTGCATGGGGGCTCGGACACCGGGGAGCTGTTTTTT. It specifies CASSLHGGSDTGELFF.

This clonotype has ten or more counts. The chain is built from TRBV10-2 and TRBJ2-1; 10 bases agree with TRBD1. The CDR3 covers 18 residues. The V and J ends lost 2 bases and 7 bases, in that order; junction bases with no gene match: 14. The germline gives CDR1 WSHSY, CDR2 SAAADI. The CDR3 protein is CASSEADRGVPDGNEQFF. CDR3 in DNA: TGCGCCAGCAGTGAGGCGGACAGGGGGGTCCCCGATGGGAATGAGCAGTTCTTC.

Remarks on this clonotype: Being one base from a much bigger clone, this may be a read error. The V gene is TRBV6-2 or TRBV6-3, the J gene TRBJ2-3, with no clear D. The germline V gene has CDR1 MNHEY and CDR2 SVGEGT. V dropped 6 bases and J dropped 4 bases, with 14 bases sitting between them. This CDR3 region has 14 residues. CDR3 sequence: CASSRSGIPDTQYF. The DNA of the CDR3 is TGTGCCAGCAGCCGTTCGGGCATTCCAGATACGCAGTATTTT.

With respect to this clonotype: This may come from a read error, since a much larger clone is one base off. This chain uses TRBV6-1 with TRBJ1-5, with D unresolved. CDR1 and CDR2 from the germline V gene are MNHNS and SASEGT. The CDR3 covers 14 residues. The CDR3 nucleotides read TGTGCCAGCAGTGAAGCGAGAAGAATTCAGCACCAGCATTTT. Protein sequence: CASSEARRIQHQHF.

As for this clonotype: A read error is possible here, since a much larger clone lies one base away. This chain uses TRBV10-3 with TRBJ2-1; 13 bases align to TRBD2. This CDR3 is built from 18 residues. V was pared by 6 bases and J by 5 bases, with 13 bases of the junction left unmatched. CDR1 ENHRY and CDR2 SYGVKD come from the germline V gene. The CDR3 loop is CAISPTRTSGSSHNEQFF. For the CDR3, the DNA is TGTGCCATCAGCCCCACAAGGACTAGCGGGAGTAGCCACAATGAGCAGTTCTTC.

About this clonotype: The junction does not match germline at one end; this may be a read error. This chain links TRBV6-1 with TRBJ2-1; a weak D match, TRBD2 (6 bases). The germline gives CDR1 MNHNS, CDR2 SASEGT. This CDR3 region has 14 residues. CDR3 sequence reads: CASKGLFLYSEQFF. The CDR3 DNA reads TGTGCCAGCAAGGGACTTTTCCTATACAGTGAGCAGTTCTTC.

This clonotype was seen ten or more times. CDR3 in DNA: TGTGCCAGCAGTCCAGCGGGGACCGCGAACACCGGGGAGCTGTTTTTT. It specifies CASSPAGTANTGELFF. The genes are TRBV6-2 or TRBV6-3 and TRBJ2-2, with 7 nucleotides matching TRBD2. Germline CDR1 reads MNHEY; CDR2 reads SVGEGT. The V and J ends lost 5 bases and 0 bases, in that order; junction bases with no gene match: 6. The CDR3 covers 16 residues.

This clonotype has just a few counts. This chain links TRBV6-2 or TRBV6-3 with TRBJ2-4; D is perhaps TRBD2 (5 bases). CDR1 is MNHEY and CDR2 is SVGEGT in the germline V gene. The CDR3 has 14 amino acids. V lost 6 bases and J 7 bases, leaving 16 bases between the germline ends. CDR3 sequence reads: CASSSIAFINIQYF. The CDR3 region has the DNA TGTGCCAGCAGCTCTATAGCGTTTATTAACATTCAGTACTTC.

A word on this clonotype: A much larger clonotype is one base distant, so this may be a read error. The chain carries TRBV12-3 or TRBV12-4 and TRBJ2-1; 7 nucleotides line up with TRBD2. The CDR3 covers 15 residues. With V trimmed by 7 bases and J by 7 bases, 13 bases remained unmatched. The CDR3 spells CASTTTNGRYNEQFF. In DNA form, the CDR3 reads TGTGCCAGCACCACGACTAACGGGAGGTATAATGAGCAGTTCTTC.

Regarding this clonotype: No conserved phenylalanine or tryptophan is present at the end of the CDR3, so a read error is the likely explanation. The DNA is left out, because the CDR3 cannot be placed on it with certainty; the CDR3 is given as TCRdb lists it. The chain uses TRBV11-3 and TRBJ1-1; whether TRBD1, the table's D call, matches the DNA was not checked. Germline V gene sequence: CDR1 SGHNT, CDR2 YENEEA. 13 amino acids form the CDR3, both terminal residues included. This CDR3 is CASSTRQGAEAFS.

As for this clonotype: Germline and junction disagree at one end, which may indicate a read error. CDR3 protein: CSVRSPRGPSSYEECF. As DNA, the CDR3 is TGCAGCGTTCGGAGTCCGCGGGGGCCGAGCTCCTACGAGGAGTGCTTC. The chain links TRBV29-1 to TRBJ2-7; D possibly corresponds to TRBD2 (7 bases). The CDR3 is made up of 16 amino acids. Germline V gives CDR1 SQVTM, CDR2 ANQGSEA.